The rows below give T cell receptor beta chains drawn from one sample of a study of STAT3 mutations in large granular lymphocyte leukemia. Generated by immunoSEQ multiplex PCR, the TCRdb table keeps only in-frame clones and is missing some. The sample carries roughly 35,000 clones, more than 70% recorded once. Input material: PBMCs. All receptors come from a human donor with T large granular lymphocyte leukemia. Some clones in this sample may be carry-over from other donors' samples. CDR3s include the opening cysteine and the closing phenylalanine or tryptophan. A D gene is named only where the DNA matches it firmly. A row's size may be missing; if present it is once, few, many or a size class.

>-|TRBV19|TRBJ2-1|TRBD2
CASSARPSGGTYNEQFF
TGTGCCAGTAGTGCCCGCCCTAGCGGGGGGACCTACAATGAGCAGTTCTTC
>-|TRBV7-9|TRBJ1-2|TRBD1
CASSPGTGVGYTF
TGTGCCAGCAGCCCTGGGACAGGGGTTGGCTACACCTTC
>-|TRBV5-6|TRBJ2-5|-
CASSFGETQYF
TGTGCCAGCAGTTTCGGGGAGACCCAGTACTTC
>few|TRBV7-2|TRBJ1-5|-
CASAGRPSNQPQHF
TGTGCCAGCGCCGGACGGCCATCAAATCAGCCCCAGCATTTT
>-|TRBV5-1|TRBJ2-3|TRBD2
CASSWPASGGPDTQYF
TGCGCCAGCAGCTGGCCGGCTAGCGGGGGGCCGGATACGCAGTATTTT
>once|TRBV19|TRBJ2-3|-
CASRTGQSTDTQYF
TGTGCCAGTAGAACCGGACAAAGCACAGATACGCAGTATTTT
>once|TRBV30|TRBJ2-5|TRBD2
CAWSVRRTSGGSETQYF
TGTGCCTGGAGTGTACGACGAACTAGCGGGGGTTCAGAGACCCAGTACTTC
>-|TRBV5-1|TRBJ2-5|TRBD1
CASSRGQQETQYF
TGCGCCAGCAGCCGGGGACAGCAAGAGACCCAGTACTTC
>-|TRBV6-5|TRBJ1-1|-
CASSQNRYTEAFF
TGTGCCAGCAGTCAAAACAGGTACACTGAAGCTTTCTTT
>-|TRBV15|TRBJ2-4|-
CATSREPDGNIQYF
TGTGCTACAAGTCGGGAGCCCGACGGAAACATTCAGTACTTC
>-|TRBV18|TRBJ1-5|-
CASSPGTDQPQHF
TGTGCCAGCTCACCTGGAACAGACCAGCCCCAGCATTTT
>once|TRBV19|TRBJ2-3|TRBD1
CASSSRTGSGADTQYF
TGTGCCAGTAGTTCCCGGACAGGGAGTGGGGCAGATACGCAGTATTTT
>-|TRBV5-4|TRBJ1-4|TRBD1
CASSLGQGRGWEEKLFF
TGTGCCAGCAGCCTAGGACAGGGCCGGGGTTGGGAAGAAAAACTGTTTTTT
>once|TRBV27|TRBJ2-3|-
CASSARTKITDTQYF
TGTGCCAGCAGTGCAAGGACTAAAATCACAGATACGCAGTATTTT
>-|TRBV27|TRBJ1-2|TRBD1
CASSSTGAGVRSYTF
TGTGCCAGCAGTTCGACAGGGGCGGGGGTTCGGAGCTACACCTTC
>-|TRBV19|TRBJ1-1|-
CASSMWGEDTEAFF
TGTGCCAGTAGTATGTGGGGTGAGGACACTGAAGCTTTCTTT
>once|TRBV30|TRBJ1-6|-
CAWISGAGGSPLHF
TGTGCCTGGATATCTGGGGCCGGGGGGTCACCCCTCCACTTT
>-|TRBV5-1|TRBJ2-7|-
CASSPSSVGATSYEQYF
TGCGCCAGCAGCCCGAGCAGCGTGGGGGCTACATCCTACGAGCAGTACTTC
>-|TRBV14|TRBJ2-3|-
CASRRIGTDTQYF
TGTGCCAGCAGAAGGATCGGAACAGATACGCAGTATTTT
>-|TRBV29-1|TRBJ2-2|-
CSVYYGTGELFF
TGCAGCGTTTATTATGGGACCGGGGAGCTGTTTTTT
>-|TRBV19|TRBJ1-1|-
CASSMRQGEAFF
TGTGCCAGTAGTATGCGGCAGGGGGAAGCTTTCTTT
>-|TRBV10-3|TRBJ2-2|TRBD2
CAISESAGGNTGELFF
TGTGCCATCAGTGAGTCAGCGGGGGGAAACACCGGGGAGCTGTTTTTT
>-|TRBV28|TRBJ2-2|TRBD1
CASSLDRDNTGELFF
TGTGCCAGCAGCCTTGACAGGGATAACACCGGGGAGCTGTTTTTT
>-|TRBV9|TRBJ1-1|-
CASSVDRDTEAFF
TGTGCCAGCAGCGTAGACAGGGACACTGAAGCTTTCTTT
>few|TRBV6-5|TRBJ2-3|TRBD2
CASSHSGGATDTQYF
TGTGCCAGCAGCCATAGCGGGGGGGCGACAGATACGCAGTATTTT
>-|TRBV5-1|TRBJ1-3|-
CASSLDNTIYF
TGCGCCAGCAGCTTGGACAACACCATATATTTT
>-|TRBV9|TRBJ2-2|TRBD2
CASSVLAGVKTGELFF
TGTGCCAGCAGCGTACTAGCGGGGGTTAAGACCGGGGAGCTGTTTTTT
>-|TRBV6-6|TRBJ2-3|-
CASSYLKDTQYF
TGTGCCAGCAGTTACCTTAAAGATACGCAGTATTTT
>-|TRBV28|TRBJ2-3|TRBD2
CASSFERGFTDTQYF
TGTGCCAGCAGTTTTGAGCGGGGATTCACAGATACGCAGTATTTT
>-|TRBV5-1|TRBJ2-1|-
CASRGIGTWDEQFF
TGCGCCAGCAGAGGGATCGGGACTTGGGATGAGCAGTTCTTC
>-|TRBV5-1|TRBJ1-6|-
CASSLSPESNSPLHF
TGCGCCAGCAGCTTGTCCCCGGAATCTAATTCACCCCTCCACTTT
>-|TRBV27|TRBJ2-3|-
CASRGSTDTQYF
TGTGCCAGCAGAGGGAGCACAGATACGCAGTATTTT
>-|TRBV12-5|TRBJ2-1|TRBD2
CASGFAGGSEQFF
TGTGCTAGTGGTTTCGCGGGGGGTAGTGAGCAGTTCTTC
>-|TRBV7-9|TRBJ1-5|-
CASSLGGYSNQPQHF
TGTGCCAGCAGCTTAGGTGGATATAGCAATCAGCCCCAGCATTTT
>-|TRBV28|TRBJ1-4|-
CASSIIRTYGGEKLFF
TGTGCCAGCAGCATAATTCGGACATACGGAGGGGAAAAACTGTTTTTT
>-|TRBV5-1|TRBJ1-6|-
CASSAGPLKDSPLHF
TGCGCCAGCAGCGCAGGCCCCCTCAAGGATTCACCCCTCCACTTT
>-|TRBV7-8|TRBJ2-7|TRBD1
CASSSRQGGLSYEQYF
TGTGCCAGCAGCTCGAGACAGGGGGGTTTGTCCTACGAGCAGTACTTC
>-|TRBV7-8|TRBJ1-6|-
CASSSRVGPALHF
TGTGCCAGCAGCTCTAGGGTGGGGCCAGCCCTCCACTTT
>few|TRBV2|TRBJ1-2|-
CASRGVQDGYGYTF
TGTGCCAGCAGGGGGGTCCAAGACGGCTATGGCTACACCTTC
>-|TRBV7-2|TRBJ1-2|-
CASSLVYGYTF
TGTGCCAGCAGCTTAGTCTATGGCTACACCTTC
>-|TRBV6-5|TRBJ1-2|-
CASSSGDGYTF
TGTGCCAGCAGTTCTGGGGATGGCTACACCTTC
>-|TRBV5-6|TRBJ2-5|TRBD2
CASSLRTSGGKETQYF
TGTGCCAGCAGCCTTCGGACTAGCGGGGGTAAAGAGACCCAGTACTTC
>-|TRBV5-4|TRBJ1-6|TRBD1
CASSIGQANNSPLHF
TGTGCCAGCAGCATTGGACAGGCCAATAATTCACCCCTCCACTTT
>-|TRBV28|TRBJ2-4|-
CASSLQDRLIQYF
TGTGCCAGCAGTTTACAGGACCGCCTAATTCAGTACTTC
>-|TRBV4-1|TRBJ1-3|TRBD1
CASSQGPQGQAGNTIYF
TGCGCCAGCAGCCAAGGCCCGCAGGGACAGGCGGGAAACACCATATATTTT
>-|TRBV19|TRBJ1-5|TRBD1
CASSIGQGRNSNQPQHF
TGTGCCAGTAGTATAGGACAGGGAAGAAATAGCAATCAGCCCCAGCATTTT
>-|TRBV5-6|TRBJ1-1|-
CASSPRWGGRLNTEAFF
TGTGCCAGCAGCCCACGCTGGGGCGGAAGATTGAACACTGAAGCTTTCTTT
>-|TRBV7-2|TRBJ2-2|-
CASSFRQGYTGELFF
TGTGCCAGCAGCTTCCGGCAGGGCTACACCGGGGAGCTGTTTTTT
>-|TRBV5-4|TRBJ1-1|-
CASSFPGANTEAFF
TGTGCCAGCAGCTTCCCAGGGGCGAACACTGAAGCTTTCTTT
>-|TRBV7-2|TRBJ2-2|-
CASSLAVNTGELFF
TGTGCCAGCAGCTTAGCAGTAAACACCGGGGAGCTGTTTTTT
>few|TRBV6-5|TRBJ1-2|-
CASSYPGRGYTF
TGTGCCAGCAGTTACCCAGGGCGAGGCTACACCTTC
>-|TRBV19|TRBJ1-2|TRBD1
CASRIQGTGNYGYTF
TGTGCCAGTAGGATACAGGGGACAGGAAACTATGGCTACACCTTC
>-|TRBV11-2|TRBJ2-2|-
CASSRTQGRGGELFF
TGTGCCAGCAGTCGCACTCAGGGTAGGGGCGGGGAGCTGTTTTTT
>-|TRBV25-1|TRBJ2-7|-
CASTTGSSYEQYF
TGTGCCAGCACCACAGGGAGCTCCTACGAGCAGTACTTC
>-|TRBV7-9|TRBJ1-1|-
CASSMIQGKAEAFF
TGTGCCAGCAGCATGATACAGGGTAAGGCTGAAGCTTTCTTT
>-|TRBV18|TRBJ2-5|-
CASSRKETQYF
TGTGCCAGCTCACGCAAAGAGACCCAGTACTTC
>-|TRBV7-9|TRBJ2-1|-
CASSPGLNNEQFF
TGTGCCAGCAGCCCGGGACTCAACAATGAGCAGTTCTTC